The clone carrying this T cell receptor beta chain qualifies as medium-sized (0.01 to 0.1%). The CDR3 runs 14 residues. Trimming at V came to 5 bases and at J to 3 bases, leaving 3 bases not matched to a gene. Germline loops: CDR1 MRHNA, CDR2 SNTAGT. These data are taken from a study of T cell responses to AZD1222 COVID-19 vaccine. Using immunoSEQ multiplex PCR, the repertoire was profiled, and TCRdb retains in-frame clones only, with some absent. In the table there are fewer than 75,000 clones, around nine tenths of which are singletons. The sample consisted of peripheral blood, taken 28 days after the second dose of the MenACWY control vaccine. The sequence was obtained from an adult who received the MenACWY meningococcal vaccine as a control. The rearrangement links TRBV6-4 to TRBJ2-2; 7 bases align to TRBD1. This chain's CDR3 is CASSYTGDTGELFF. Here the CDR3 DNA reads TGTGCCAGCAGTTATACAGGGGACACCGGGGAGCTGTTTTTT.